This T cell receptor beta chain was sequenced for a study of spatial heterogeneity in lung cancer. Germline V lookup: CDR1 ENHRY, CDR2 SYGVKD. The CDR3 totals 16 residues. V dropped 6 bases and J dropped 0; count of bases not matched to a gene: 7. Time point in this sample: sample taken at primary tumor resection. Extraction of whole RNA from tumor, nontumor lung or frozen PBMC preceded unsorted sequencing. TCRdb re-analysed the 5' RACE reads in MiXCR, keeping a single row per CDR3 protein. The sample consists of under 6,000 distinct CDR3 sequences, roughly 27% of them appearing once. This TCR was sampled from a male donor with early-stage non-small cell lung cancer. The rearrangement joins TRBV10-3 to TRBJ1-3, with 8 bases matching TRBD1. Sequenced here: PBMCs, sampled at surgery. The CDR3 coding sequence is TGTGCCATCAGATTAGGACAGGGAAGCTCTGGAAACACCATATATTTT. Translated, it gives CAIRLGQGSSGNTIYF.